This entry lists 16 T cell receptor beta chains sequenced from one sample in a study of early T cells in non-severe SARS-CoV-2 infection. MiXCR, applied by TCRdb to the 5' RACE reads, yields one record per CDR3 protein. This repertoire shows some 31,000 distinct CDR3 sequences, around 5.7% found once; its top ten account for approximately 5%. Sequences were obtained from whole blood. The source of these receptors is an adult who was a healthcare worker with PCR-confirmed SARS-CoV-2 infection or an uninfected control (not recorded which).

Only a few counts were recorded for this clonotype. This chain joins TRBV20-1 and TRBJ2-7; TRBD1 aligns across 10 bases. The CDR3 contains 14 residues. CDR1 DFQATT and CDR2 SNEGSKA come from the germline V gene (reference sequence). V was pared by 1 base and J by 7 bases, with 7 bases of the junction left unmatched. The DNA for the CDR3 is TGCAGTGCTAGAGCGCGGGACAGGGGTTGGGAGCAGTACTTC. It is translated as CSARARDRGWEQYF.

This clonotype appeared many times. Mismatch with germline at one junction end may stem from a read error. V is TRBV6-5 and J is TRBJ2-2; D is perhaps TRBD2 (7 bases). The V gene's germline CDR1 is MNHEY and CDR2 SVGAGI. The CDR3 is 15 amino acids. The CDR3 sequence: CASSLGLTGGTGELF. In DNA form, the CDR3 reads TGTGCCAGCAGCCTAGGACTGACGGGGGGCACCGGGGAGCTGTTT.

This clonotype has a count of ten or more. J is TRBJ2-1 and V is TRBV6-2 or TRBV6-3, with 14 bases fitting TRBD2. This CDR3 comprises 15 residues. The germline V gene has CDR1 MNHEY and CDR2 SVGEGT. V trimming: 6 bases; J trimming: 10 bases; junction bases outside the gene matches: 8. CDR3 region: CASSSGTSGSGEQFF. CDR3 nucleotides: TGTGCCAGCAGCTCCGGGACTAGCGGGAGTGGGGAGCAGTTCTTC.

This clonotype was seen ten or more times. J is TRBJ1-2 and V is TRBV30; 10 bases are shared with TRBD1. The V segment lost 5 bases and the J segment 7 bases; nucleotides outside the gene matches: 10. Germline CDR1 is GTSNPN and CDR2 is SVGIG (reference sequence). This CDR3 has 14 amino acids. CDR3 in amino acids: CAWATTGGSSGYTF. CDR3 sequence (DNA): TGTGCCTGGGCAACGACAGGGGGCTCCTCTGGCTACACCTTC.

J is TRBJ2-3 and V is TRBV7-9; the D gene is possibly TRBD2 (6 bases). Per germline, CDR1 SEHNR and CDR2 FQNEAQ (reference sequence). Deletions cut 3 bases from V and 2 bases from J, with 12 bases between. The CDR3 length is 15 residues. As DNA, the CDR3 is TGTGCCAGCAGCTTTCGGGGGAAAATCACAGATACGCAGTATTTT. Translating gives CASSFRGKITDTQYF.

This clonotype showed up many times. The J gene is TRBJ1-6, the V gene TRBV10-3; 7 bases map to TRBD1. This CDR3 is built from 15 residues. Unmatched junction bases numbered 8, after V lost 5 bases and J lost 7 bases. Germline CDR1 and CDR2: ENHRY and SYGVKD. This CDR3 reads CAISPRDSENSPLHF. Here the CDR3 DNA reads TGTGCCATCAGTCCCCGGGACAGCGAGAATTCACCCCTCCACTTT.

In its sample, this clonotype was seen many times. The genes are TRBV24-1 and TRBJ2-3, with TRBD2 identical over 9 bases. CDR3 length: 15 amino acids. Trimming at V came to 4 bases and at J to 3 bases, leaving 4 bases not matched to a gene. Germline-derived CDR1 and CDR2 are KGHDR and SFDVKD. CDR3 bases: TGTGCCACCAGTGAAGCGGGAGGAGGTACAGATACGCAGTATTTT. Translating gives CATSEAGGGTDTQYF.

This clonotype was counted a few times. The V gene is TRBV29-1, the J gene TRBJ2-1; 9 positions agree with TRBD1. This CDR3 comprises 13 residues. V shed 7 bases and J 8 bases; nucleotides not matched to a gene: 9. Germline loops: CDR1 SQVTM, CDR2 ANQGSEA. CDR3 nucleotides: TGCAGCGCCAACAGGGGGCCGGCTGATGAGCAGTTCTTC. This gives the protein CSANRGPADEQFF.

This clonotype came up many times. The chain joins TRBV10-3 to TRBJ2-1; 8 nucleotides line up with TRBD2. CDR1 ENHRY and CDR2 SYGVKD come from the germline V gene. This CDR3 region has 13 residues. V trimming: 10 bases; J trimming: 10 bases; junction bases outside the gene matches: 12. CDR3 sequence: CATWRRREDEQFF. CDR3 sequence (DNA): TGTGCCACATGGAGGCGGCGGGAGGACGAGCAGTTCTTC.

This clonotype was seen many times. The chain is built from TRBV10-1 and TRBJ2-1, with D perhaps matching TRBD2 (6 bases). Germline assignment: CDR1 WNHNN and CDR2 SYGVQD (reference sequence). The CDR3 loop spans 16 amino acids. Trimming removed 0 bases from V and 1 base from J, with 10 bases in between. DNA for the CDR3: TGCGCCAGCAGTGAGTCAGCGGGTCTTTCCTACAATGAGCAGTTCTTC. Residues: CASSESAGLSYNEQFF.

This clonotype was seen repeatedly, ten times or more. V and J are TRBV27 and TRBJ2-3; D is possibly TRBD1 or TRBD2 (7 bases each). The V gene lost 5 bases and the J gene lost 4 bases, with 22 bases spanning the gap. Per the germline V gene, CDR1 is MNHEY and CDR2 is SMNVEV (reference sequence). The CDR3 runs to 17 residues. CDR3 in amino acids: CASSARQGGIKADTQYF. DNA for the CDR3: TGTGCCAGCAGTGCCCGACAGGGAGGGATTAAAGCAGATACGCAGTATTTT.

The rearrangement joins TRBV29-1 to TRBJ2-7; unclear D gene. The CDR3 sequence is 12 residues long. Between the trimmed V and J ends, which lost 5 bases and 8 bases, there was a span of 16 bases. Germline-derived CDR1 and CDR2 are SQVTM and ANQGSEA. CDR3 bases: TGCAGCGTTCGTGACCCCGACGGCCAGCAGTACGTC. Protein: CSVRDPDGQQYV.

The CDR3 DNA follows: TGTGCCAGCAGTTATCTAGGGACTAGCGGGAGCACCGGGGAGCTGTTTTTT. It codes for CASSYLGTSGSTGELFF. The rearrangement joins TRBV28 to TRBJ2-2; 14 bases are a match to TRBD2. This CDR3 contains 17 residues. Per germline, CDR1 MDHEN and CDR2 SYDVKM. Trimming took 4 bases from V and 4 from J; bases not matched to a gene: 5.

The gene calls are TRBV12-3 or TRBV12-4 and TRBJ1-5; weak D call: TRBD1 (6 bases). The CDR3 spans 15 residues. V was pared by 5 bases and J by 2 bases, with 13 bases between. DNA for the CDR3: TGTGCCAGCAGTCATCAGGGGCACGGCAATCAGCCCCAGCATTTT. Protein product: CASSHQGHGNQPQHF.

CDR3 coding DNA: TGTGCCAGCAACACGGGACTAGCAAACAATGAGCAGTTCTTC. It specifies CASNTGLANNEQFF. The chain uses TRBV2 and TRBJ2-1; 9 nucleotides match TRBD2. CDR1 and CDR2 from the germline V gene are SNHLY and FYNNEI. The trim removed 7 bases at V and 5 bases at J, leaving 6 bases unmatched. This CDR3 is built from 14 residues. Full variable domain (remainder filled in from reference TRBV2 and TRBJ2-1): EPEVTQTPSHQVTQMGQEVILRCVPISNHLYFYWYRQILGQKVEFLVSFYNNEISEKSEIFDDQFSVERPDGSNFTLKIRSTKLEDSAMYFCASNTGLANNEQFFGPGTRLTVL.

The chain uses TRBV5-6 and TRBJ1-1; TRBD1 might be the D (5 bases). The CDR3 spans 16 residues. In germline, CDR1 is SGHDT, CDR2 YYEEEE. Trimming stripped 4 bases from V and 0 bases from J, with 16 bases between. Here the CDR3 DNA reads TGTGCCAGCAGCCCAGCGGGGGAGGGGCTGAACACTGAAGCTTTCTTT. This codes for CASSPAGEGLNTEAFF.